The 21 T cell receptor beta chains listed next were all sequenced from one sample in a study of cytomegalovirus exposure and HLA in healthy donors. With 60 Vbeta and 13 Jbeta primers, the PCR was carried out. Produced via immunoSEQ multiplex PCR; TCRdb's table is partial and in-frame only. The sample contains about 70,000 clones, 74% of which appear only once. The sequenced sample consisted of PBMCs. These receptors all come from a human donor in good health.

V and J are TRBV11-2 and TRBJ2-1; D is ambiguous. Germline loops: CDR1 SGHAT, CDR2 FQNNGV. Deletions cut 3 bases from V and 0 bases from J, with 6 bases between. The CDR3 runs 14 residues. CDR3 bases: TGTGCCAGCAGCTTCCGAGCCTCCTACAATGAGCAGTTCTTC. Encoded protein: CASSFRASYNEQFF.

The chain couples TRBV19 to TRBJ1-4; D gene unclear. Germline-derived CDR1 and CDR2 are LNHDA and SQIVND (reference sequence). V was trimmed by 2 bases and J by 4 bases, leaving 8 bases between them. The CDR3 is made up of 14 amino acids. The CDR3 DNA follows: TGTGCCAGTAGTATATCCAGGCTTAATGAAAAACTGTTTTTT. This gives the protein CASSISRLNEKLFF.

The rearrangement uses TRBV11-2 and TRBJ1-1; tentative D call: TRBD1 (6 bases). V gave up 5 bases and J gave up 0 bases, with 13 bases separating them. This CDR3 is built from 15 residues. CDR1 and CDR2 (germline): SGHAT, FQNNGV. CDR3 coding DNA: TGTGCCAGCAGCGCAGGACAGTTCCTGAACACTGAAGCTTTCTTT. This gives the protein CASSAGQFLNTEAFF.

This clone has only a few counts. One end of the junction fails to match germline, which may point to a read error. The gene calls are TRBV7-7 and TRBJ2-5; a weak D match, TRBD1 (6 bases). The CDR3 extends over 15 amino acids. Germline V gene sequence: CDR1 SSHAT, CDR2 FNYEAQ (reference sequence). Written as DNA, the CDR3 is TGTGCTAGCAGCTTGACCGGGACAAACCAAGAGACCCAGTACTTC. It is translated as CASSLTGTNQETQYF.

The chain has TRBV5-6 and TRBJ1-5; no firm D call. The CDR3 covers 16 residues. Germline CDR1 and CDR2: SGHDT and YYEEEE. Trimming took 2 bases from V and 1 from J, leaving 13 bases between them. The CDR3 nucleotides are TGTGCCAGCAGCTTCGCGGGCCACGGGAGCAATCAGCCCCAGCATTTT. This encodes CASSFAGHGSNQPQHF.

The J gene is TRBJ1-2, the V gene TRBV4-2, with a tentative D call TRBD1 (6 bases). This CDR3 is built from 13 residues. Deletions cut 4 bases from V and 4 bases from J, with 10 bases between. Germline lookup yields CDR1 LGHNA and CDR2 YNFKEQ. In DNA, the CDR3 is TGTGCCAGCAGCCCTGGACAGACCTATGGCTACACCTTC. Translated, it gives CASSPGQTYGYTF.

In this sample, this clone turned up once. The J gene is TRBJ1-1, the V gene TRBV2; D perhaps matches TRBD1 (6 bases). The germline gives CDR1 SNHLY, CDR2 FYNNEI. The V and J ends lost 8 bases and 4 bases respectively, with 14 bases between them. This CDR3 spans 13 amino acids. The CDR3 coding sequence is TGTGCCAGCTGTGCGGACAGAGGCACTGAAGCTTTCTTT. Translating it yields CASCADRGTEAFF.

The chain employs TRBV4-1 and TRBJ1-5; 7 nucleotides align to TRBD1. The germline gives CDR1 MGHRA, CDR2 YSYEKL. After removal of 3 bases from V and 3 bases from J, the junction contained 11 bases not matched to a gene. The CDR3 is 17 amino acids. This CDR3 reads CASSHPSSGQINQPQHF. The CDR3 coding sequence is TGCGCCAGCAGCCATCCGTCTTCGGGACAGATCAATCAGCCCCAGCATTTT.

The J gene is TRBJ2-1, the V gene TRBV19; 10 bases are a match to TRBD2. J gave up 7 bases and V 3 bases, and 12 bases lay outside the gene matches. Germline V gene lookup returns CDR1 LNHDA and CDR2 SQIVND (reference sequence). The CDR3 has 17 amino acids. CDR3 loop: CASSISHSGRAENEQFF. For the CDR3, the DNA is TGTGCCAGTAGTATTTCCCACAGCGGGAGGGCCGAGAATGAGCAGTTCTTC.

The V gene is TRBV5-1, the J gene TRBJ1-4; the D gene is possibly TRBD1 (5 bases). The V gene lost 0 bases and the J gene lost 8 bases, with 11 bases spanning the gap. This CDR3 has 14 amino acids. In germline, CDR1 is SGHRS, CDR2 YFSETQ. The CDR3, as DNA: TGCGCCAGCAGCTTGGTGGGGCTTGAGGAAAAACTGTTTTTT. This sequence encodes CASSLVGLEEKLFF.

The V call is TRBV6-6, the J call TRBJ1-5; 8 bases line up with TRBD1. V was clipped by 6 bases and J by 7 bases; unmatched bases: 2. The V gene's germline CDR1 is MNHNY and CDR2 SVGAGI (reference sequence). CDR3 length: 12 amino acids. The CDR3 region is CASRQGDQPQHF. The CDR3 DNA reads TGTGCCAGCAGACAGGGGGACCAGCCCCAGCATTTT.

This chain uses TRBV28 with TRBJ2-7; maybe TRBD2 (6 bases). Trimming cost V 3 bases and J 4 bases, with 13 bases left between them. The CDR3 spans 14 residues. CDR1 is MDHEN, CDR2 SYDVKM, per germline. This chain's CDR3 is CASSFGLREYEQYF. CDR3 coding DNA: TGTGCCAGCAGTTTTGGACTAAGGGAGTACGAGCAGTACTTC.

The V and J genes are TRBV11-2 and TRBJ1-2; D gene uncertain. Germline V gene data show CDR1 as SGHAT and CDR2 as FQNNGV. The CDR3 runs 19 residues. Trimming took off 2 bases at V and 4 bases at J, with 26 bases between the two ends. CDR3 region: CASSLLFRTTRERGYGYTF. CDR3 nucleotide sequence: TGTGCCAGCAGCTTACTCTTCCGAACAACCCGGGAGCGGGGCTATGGCTACACCTTC.

This clone showed up just once. The chain carries TRBV30 and TRBJ1-3; D might be TRBD1 (5 bases). With 2 bases removed from V and 6 bases from J, the gap between germline ends came to 11 bases. Germline lookup yields CDR1 GTSNPN and CDR2 SVGIG (reference sequence). CDR3 size: 13 residues. This CDR3 reads CAWSLGGSNTIYF. DNA of the CDR3: TGTGCCTGGAGTCTCGGGGGGTCAAACACCATATATTTT.

The CDR3 loop is CASSLQGGRETQYF. CDR3 DNA sequence: TGCGCCAGCAGCTTACAGGGGGGACGAGAGACCCAGTACTTC. V and J are TRBV5-1 and TRBJ2-5; TRBD1 aligns across 8 bases. In germline, CDR1 is SGHRS, CDR2 YFSETQ. V shed 2 bases, J shed 4 bases, and the junction held 4 bases outside the gene matches. The CDR3 has 14 amino acids.

J is TRBJ1-1 and V is TRBV12-2. TRBV12-2 is an annotated pseudogene. CDR3 size: 19 residues. CDR3 loop: CASRLARIAAGEVGTEAFF. DNA for the CDR3: TGTGCAAGTCGCTTAGCGCGAATAGCAGCGGGGGAGGTCGGCACTGAAGCTTTCTTT.

This clone was detected a few times. V gene TRBV25-1 combines with J gene TRBJ2-1; possibly TRBD1 for D (6 bases). The CDR3 totals 12 residues. Germline CDR1 is MGHDK and CDR2 is SYGVNS. Trimming took 3 bases from V and 12 from J, leaving 12 bases between them. DNA for the CDR3: TGTGCCAGCAGTGATCAATTCAGGGGGCAGTTCTTC. Encoded protein: CASSDQFRGQFF.

This clone was observed once. The chain is built from TRBV28 and TRBJ2-6, with 14 positions matching TRBD2. Germline-derived CDR1 and CDR2 are MDHEN and SYDVKM. V shed 4 bases, J shed 1 base, and the junction held 6 bases outside the gene matches. The CDR3 loop spans 19 amino acids. CDR3 loop: CASSYLGTSGRSGANVLTF. DNA of the CDR3: TGTGCCAGCAGTTATCTAGGGACTAGCGGGAGATCTGGGGCCAACGTCCTGACTTTC.

This chain uses TRBV27 with TRBJ1-5, with D possibly being TRBD1 (5 bases). Germline V gene sequence: CDR1 MNHEY, CDR2 SMNVEV (reference sequence). Trimming shortened V by 2 bases and J by 11 bases, and 13 bases separated the two germline ends. This CDR3 spans 13 amino acids. CDR3 sequence: CASSLSQGLTQHF. CDR3 in DNA: TGTGCCAGCAGTTTAAGTCAGGGACTGACCCAGCATTTT.

The gene calls are TRBV6-6 and TRBJ2-1; 12 bases are shared with TRBD2. Germline assignment: CDR1 MNHNY and CDR2 SVGAGI (reference sequence). This CDR3 has 16 residues. The V gene end was trimmed by 5 bases and the J gene end by 9 bases; junction bases not matched to a gene: 11. Here the CDR3 DNA reads TGTGCCAGCAGTCAATGGAGACTAGCGGGAGTATGTGAGCAGTTCTTC. It yields the protein CASSQWRLAGVCEQFF.

The gene calls are TRBV27 and TRBJ2-1, with TRBD2 matching over 12 bases. The CDR3 contains 14 residues. Unmatched junction bases numbered 5, after V lost 6 bases and J lost 8 bases. Germline loops: CDR1 MNHEY, CDR2 SMNVEV (reference sequence). CDR3 bases: TGTGCCAGCAGCGGACTAGCGGGAAGGGATGAGCAGTTCTTC. It encodes CASSGLAGRDEQFF.